The 32 T cell receptor beta chains in this list originate from one sample, sequenced in a study of vaccination and CD4 T cells after COVID-19. Treatment described: approximately 11-day PBMC culture with coronavirus spike peptide pools or control peptides (ViraFEST assay). Sequencing of DNA taken from cultured CD4+ T cells relied on the Oncomine TCR Beta short-read assay. TCRdb re-called the PCR reads with MiXCR, one entry per CDR3 protein. This table holds under 20,000 distinct CDR3 sequences, 53% found once. Their cognate antigens are unknown. The source material was CD4+ T cells from blood, cultured in vitro, sampled before SARS-CoV-2 vaccination. The source is a human donor who had recovered from COVID-19.

On this clonotype: A clone one base away is much larger, so this may be a read error. The genes are TRBV20-1 and TRBJ2-2; 11 bases agree with TRBD1. Per germline, CDR1 DFQATT and CDR2 SNEGSKA (reference sequence). The CDR3 contains 18 residues. The trim removed 5 bases at V and 5 bases at J, leaving 16 bases unmatched. CDR3 amino acids: CSAGAPVDRGRYTGELFF. Written as DNA, the CDR3 is TGCAGTGCTGGAGCCCCAGTGGACAGGGGGCGATATACCGGGGAGCTGTTTTTT.

The chain links TRBV27 to TRBJ2-5; no reliable D call. Germline-derived CDR1 and CDR2 are MNHEY and SMNVEV (reference sequence). CDR3 length equals 13 residues. Deletions cut 5 bases from V and 2 bases from J, with 9 bases between. DNA of the CDR3: TGTGCCAGCAGTATCACAGAACAAGAGACCCAGTACTTC. Protein: CASSITEQETQYF.

This chain uses TRBV20-1 with TRBJ2-7; possible D gene TRBD2, 6 bases. V was trimmed by 0 bases and J by 1 base, leaving 13 bases between them. Germline V gene sequence: CDR1 DFQATT, CDR2 SNEGSKA (reference sequence). The CDR3 length is 15 residues. The CDR3 nucleotides are TGCAGTGCTAGAGATGTCGGGGGAGCATCCTACGAGCAGTACTTC. Protein sequence: CSARDVGGASYEQYF.

The chain carries TRBV20-1 and TRBJ1-6; D is ambiguous. V shed 0 bases and J shed 6 bases, with 18 bases lying between them. The CDR3 runs to 17 residues. Germline lookup yields CDR1 DFQATT and CDR2 SNEGSKA (reference sequence). CDR3 region: CSARDGSAVSLNSPLHF. In DNA form, the CDR3 reads TGCAGTGCTAGAGATGGCTCAGCCGTCAGCCTTAATTCACCCCTCCACTTT.

This clonotype was observed a handful of times. This chain uses TRBV6-1 with TRBJ1-5; TRBD1 might be the D (6 bases). Trimming stripped 8 bases from V and 2 bases from J, with 13 bases between. This CDR3 region has 14 residues. CDR1 and CDR2 (germline): MNHNS, SASEGT. The CDR3 loop reads CASAEYRGNQPQHF. The DNA for the CDR3 is TGTGCCAGCGCCGAATACAGGGGCAATCAGCCCCAGCATTTT.

The chain joins TRBV2 to TRBJ2-1, with TRBD2 matching over 12 bases. Germline CDR1 SNHLY, CDR2 FYNNEI. The CDR3 extends over 15 amino acids. After removal of 7 bases from V and 5 bases from J, the junction contained 6 bases not matched to a gene. The CDR3: CASTNGLAGNNEQFF. CDR3 nucleotide sequence: TGTGCCAGCACGAACGGACTAGCGGGAAACAATGAGCAGTTCTTC. The full variable domain, in which reference TRBV2 and TRBJ2-1 provide the parts outside the CDR3, is EPEVTQTPSHQVTQMGQEVILRCVPISNHLYFYWYRQILGQKVEFLVSFYNNEISEKSEIFDDQFSVERPDGSNFTLKIRSTKLEDSAMYFCASTNGLAGNNEQFFGPGTRLTVL.

The chain carries TRBV20-1 and TRBJ2-1; unclear D gene. The V and J ends lost 5 bases and 5 bases respectively, with 16 bases between them. The germline gives CDR1 DFQATT, CDR2 SNEGSKA (reference sequence). The CDR3 is 14 residues long. The CDR3 coding sequence is TGCAGTGCTGGAAGACGCAGGCAAAACAATGAGCAGTTCTTC. Translation gives CSAGRRRQNNEQFF.

The gene calls are TRBV12-3 or TRBV12-4 and TRBJ1-5; TRBD1 is a possible D gene (5 bases). The CDR3 consists of 14 residues. Deletions cut 3 bases from V and 6 bases from J, with 12 bases between. In DNA, the CDR3 is TGTGCCAGCAGTTTCCAGGGACCGGGTCAGCCCCAGCATTTT. Translation: CASSFQGPGQPQHF.

V gene TRBV20-1 combines with J gene TRBJ2-5; D is ambiguous. The V and J ends lost 5 bases and 5 bases respectively, with 9 bases between them. The CDR3 covers 11 residues. Germline-derived CDR1 and CDR2 are DFQATT and SNEGSKA (reference sequence). As DNA, the CDR3 is TGCAGTGCTCCATTCGTGGAGACCCAGTACTTC. It translates to CSAPFVETQYF.

This clonotype was seen only a few times. The chain links TRBV27 to TRBJ2-3, with D unresolved. This CDR3 region has 13 residues. V lost 9 bases to trimming and J lost 0 bases, with 10 bases between them. Per the germline V gene, CDR1 is MNHEY and CDR2 is SMNVEV (reference sequence). The CDR3 region is CASRQTSTDTQYF. The CDR3 DNA reads TGTGCCAGTCGCCAGACCAGCACAGATACGCAGTATTTT.

The V call is TRBV6-1, the J call TRBJ2-1, with D uncertain. The V end lost 2 bases, the J end lost 4 bases, and 3 bases lay between the germline ends. CDR3 length: 12 residues. Germline V gives CDR1 MNHNS, CDR2 SASEGT. The CDR3 sequence is CASSEPYNEQFF. In nucleotides, the CDR3 is TGTGCCAGCAGTGAACCTTACAATGAGCAGTTCTTC.

J is TRBJ1-2 and V is TRBV28, with 7 bases matching TRBD1. The J segment lost 3 bases and the V segment lost 7 bases, leaving 5 bases of the junction unmatched. The CDR3 spans 13 residues. CDR1 is MDHEN and CDR2 is SYDVKM in the germline V gene. CDR3 in DNA: TGTGCCAGCATCGCGACAGGGTACTATGGCTACACCTTC. Encoded protein: CASIATGYYGYTF.

The rearrangement uses TRBV5-1 and TRBJ2-3; D not resolved. Germline V gene data show CDR1 as SGHRS and CDR2 as YFSETQ. Trimming shortened V by 6 bases and J by 6 bases, and 14 bases separated the two germline ends. The CDR3 has 13 residues. CDR3 protein: CASNDPGADTQYF. The CDR3 DNA reads as TGCGCCAGCAACGACCCCGGTGCGGATACGCAGTATTTT.

V gene TRBV20-1 combines with J gene TRBJ2-5, with 12 positions matching TRBD2. The trim removed 3 bases at V and 0 bases at J, leaving 5 bases unmatched. The CDR3 is 16 residues long. Germline loops: CDR1 DFQATT, CDR2 SNEGSKA (reference sequence). The CDR3 DNA follows: TGCAGTGCTAGGGCTAGCGGGAGGGCGTACCAAGAGACCCAGTACTTC. This gives the protein CSARASGRAYQETQYF.

The CDR3 reads CASSEASRAYGYTF. The CDR3 DNA is TGTGCCAGCAGTGAAGCTTCGCGGGCCTATGGCTACACCTTC. This rearrangement joins TRBV2 to TRBJ1-2, with D hard to call. CDR3 size: 14 residues. Trimming took off 0 bases at V and 4 bases at J, with 9 bases between the two ends. CDR1 and CDR2 (germline): SNHLY, FYNNEI.

The rearrangement links TRBV6-1 to TRBJ2-3, with D possibly matching TRBD1 (5 bases). Trimming pared 5 bases from V and 0 bases from J, leaving 9 bases between. The CDR3 consists of 14 residues. Germline V lookup: CDR1 MNHNS, CDR2 SASEGT. CDR3 loop: CASSPGHSTDTQYF. The CDR3 bases are TGTGCCAGCAGTCCCGGACACAGCACAGATACGCAGTATTTT.

This clonotype was counted a single time. V is TRBV27 and J is TRBJ2-5; 10 nucleotides agree with TRBD1. Germline V gene sequence: CDR1 MNHEY, CDR2 SMNVEV (reference sequence). The CDR3 is 12 amino acids. V lost 2 bases and J lost 10; bases outside the gene matches: 1. CDR3 sequence reads: CASSLGTGVQYF. DNA for the CDR3: TGTGCCAGCAGTTTAGGGACAGGGGTCCAGTACTTC.

The chain recombines TRBV28 with TRBJ2-1; TRBD1 aligns across 9 bases. Trimming removed 6 bases from V and 4 bases from J; junction bases left unmatched: 7. CDR3 length: 15 amino acids. CDR1 and CDR2 from the germline V gene are MDHEN and SYDVKM. The CDR3 spells CASRPPGQGYNEQFF. CDR3 DNA sequence: TGTGCCAGCAGACCGCCGGGACAGGGATACAATGAGCAGTTCTTC.

This clonotype was seen more than once but under ten times. This sequence joins TRBV7-2 and TRBJ2-1; 10 bases are a match to TRBD2. Trimming removed 5 bases from V and 15 bases from J; junction bases left unmatched: 7. CDR1 is SGHTA, CDR2 FQGNSA, per germline. The CDR3 extends over 12 amino acids. CDR3 DNA: TGTGCCAGCAGCACGGGGACTAGCGTTCCGTTCTTC. Translated, it gives CASSTGTSVPFF.

V usage is TRBV6-1 and J usage is TRBJ2-3; D gene unclear. Between the trimmed V and J ends, which lost 2 bases and 2 bases, there was a span of 5 bases. The CDR3 sequence is 13 residues long. Germline V CDR1 and CDR2: MNHNS, SASEGT. This chain's CDR3 is CASSESYTDTQYF. The CDR3 nucleotides read TGTGCCAGCAGTGAATCGTACACAGATACGCAGTATTTT.

The V and J genes are TRBV19 and TRBJ2-1; 11 nucleotides agree with TRBD2. CDR3 size: 16 residues. V trimming: 7 bases; J trimming: 6 bases; junction bases outside the gene matches: 11. CDR1 is LNHDA and CDR2 is SQIVND in the germline V gene (reference sequence). The CDR3 DNA is TGTGCCAGTAAACCCCTTAGCGGGAGGGGTGTCAATGAGCAGTTCTTC. This translates into CASKPLSGRGVNEQFF.

This chain connects TRBV20-1 to TRBJ1-2; 7 bases line up with TRBD1. Germline values: CDR1 DFQATT, CDR2 SNEGSKA (reference sequence). The CDR3 has 14 residues. V shed 2 bases, J shed 8 bases, and the junction held 11 bases outside the gene matches. CDR3 loop: CSARLPGQLTGYTF. The CDR3 bases are TGCAGTGCTAGATTACCGGGACAGTTGACAGGCTACACCTTC.

This chain connects TRBV10-3 to TRBJ2-7; a possible D gene is TRBD2 (5 bases). Germline CDR1 is ENHRY and CDR2 is SYGVKD. The CDR3 loop spans 14 amino acids. Trimming removed 7 bases from V and 3 bases from J, with 16 bases in between. As DNA, the CDR3 is TGTGCCATCACGAGGGAGTTTTTGAGCTACGAGCAGTACTTC. Its translation: CAITREFLSYEQYF.

J is TRBJ1-6 and V is TRBV2, with D uncertain. Germline assignment: CDR1 SNHLY and CDR2 FYNNEI. V lost 2 bases to trimming and J lost 4 bases, with 12 bases between them. The CDR3 spans 16 residues. CDR3 protein: CASSELQQRYNSPLHF. The CDR3 DNA follows: TGTGCCAGCAGTGAATTGCAACAGAGATATAATTCACCCCTCCACTTT.

This clonotype was seen a handful of times. The chain recombines TRBV6-1 with TRBJ1-6; perhaps TRBD1 as D (6 bases). The CDR3 consists of 14 residues. Between the trimmed V and J ends, which lost 7 bases and 8 bases, there was a span of 15 bases. CDR1 is MNHNS, CDR2 SASEGT, per germline. In DNA form, the CDR3 reads TGTGCCAGCACCCAAGACAGGATTTATTCACCCCTCCACTTT. The encoded protein is CASTQDRIYSPLHF.

This rearrangement joins TRBV7-9 to TRBJ2-1; the match to TRBD1 covers 7 bases. The junction had 4 bases not matched to a gene; V was cut back by 6 bases and J by 5 bases. The germline V gene has CDR1 SEHNR and CDR2 FQNEAQ (reference sequence). The CDR3 sequence is 13 residues long. CDR3 in amino acids: CASRSGTDNEQFF. CDR3 nucleotides: TGTGCCAGCAGATCCGGGACAGACAATGAGCAGTTCTTC.

Here the CDR3 DNA reads TGTGCCAGTTCTAGGCGGACAGGGGACTACGAGCAGTACTTC. It translates to CASSRRTGDYEQYF. The J gene is TRBJ2-7, the V gene TRBV2; TRBD1 matches at 9 bases. V was pared by 9 bases and J by 3 bases, with 9 bases of the junction left unmatched. The CDR3 runs to 14 residues. Germline loops: CDR1 SNHLY, CDR2 FYNNEI.

This clonotype was counted a few times. V and J are TRBV5-4 and TRBJ2-3; 8 nucleotides agree with TRBD2. Germline V gene sequence: CDR1 SGHNT, CDR2 YYREEE (reference sequence). The CDR3 spans 15 residues. J lost 4 bases, V lost 3 bases, and 7 bases had no gene match. In DNA form, the CDR3 reads TGTGCCAGCAGCTCTAATAGCGGGATCTCAGATACGCAGTATTTT. Translating it yields CASSSNSGISDTQYF.

This clonotype was seen only a few times. This sequence joins TRBV24-1 and TRBJ2-1; 15 bases are a match to TRBD2. CDR1 and CDR2 (germline): KGHDR, SFDVKD. CDR3 length: 18 residues. V lost 4 bases and J lost 2; bases outside the gene matches: 5. The CDR3, as DNA: TGTGCCACCAGTGACCCCGGACTAGCGGGAGGGCCCTACAATGAGCAGTTCTTC. As protein: CATSDPGLAGGPYNEQFF.

This clonotype was detected only a few times. This chain links TRBV28 with TRBJ2-4; 8 nucleotides line up with TRBD1. The CDR3 has 13 residues. Looked up from germline, CDR1 is MDHEN and CDR2 is SYDVKM. The ends lost 6 bases at V and 8 bases at J; junction bases unmatched: 6. For the CDR3, the DNA is TGTGCCAGCAGGTTGACAGGGGTGGACATTCAGTACTTC. As protein: CASRLTGVDIQYF.

This chain uses TRBV28 with TRBJ1-1; 8 bases line up with TRBD1. With 6 bases clipped from V and 5 bases from J, the junction kept 8 bases outside the gene matches. This CDR3 spans 14 amino acids. Per the germline V gene, CDR1 is MDHEN and CDR2 is SYDVKM. CDR3 sequence: CASRFQGAGTEAFF. CDR3 bases: TGTGCCAGCAGGTTCCAGGGGGCGGGTACTGAAGCTTTCTTT.

The chain joins TRBV7-2 to TRBJ2-7, with D possibly matching TRBD1 (6 bases). CDR3 length: 12 amino acids. Germline lookup yields CDR1 SGHTA and CDR2 FQGNSA. Trimming removed 5 bases at V and 7 bases at J, with 12 bases between. The CDR3 reads CASSRPGTEQYF. For the CDR3, the DNA is TGTGCCAGCAGCCGGCCGGGGACAGAGCAGTACTTC.